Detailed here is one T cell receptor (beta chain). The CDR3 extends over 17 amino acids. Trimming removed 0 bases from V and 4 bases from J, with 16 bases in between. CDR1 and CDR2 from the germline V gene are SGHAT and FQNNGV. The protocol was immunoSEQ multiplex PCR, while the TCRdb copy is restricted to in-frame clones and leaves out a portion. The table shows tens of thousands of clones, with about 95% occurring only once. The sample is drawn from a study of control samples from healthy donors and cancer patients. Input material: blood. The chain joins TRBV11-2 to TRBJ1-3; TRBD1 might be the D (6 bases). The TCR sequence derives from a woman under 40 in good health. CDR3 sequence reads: CASSLDPQGFGGNTIYF. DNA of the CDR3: TGTGCCAGCAGCTTAGATCCACAGGGTTTTGGGGGAAACACCATATATTTT.